The TCR beta chain described here comes from a study of blood T cell repertoires in COVID-19. Study-wide context: The study drew acute and convalescent COVID-19 samples from the United States, Italy and Spain. T cells, B-cell-depleted T cells, or PBMCs supplied cDNA or gDNA.

Trimming removed 7 bases from V and 7 bases from J, with 19 bases in between. In germline, CDR1 is SNHLY, CDR2 FYNNEI. The CDR3 loop spans 14 amino acids. Original methodology: Estimates of nucleated cell counts were drawn from the amplification of reference gene primers. TCRdb's table, derived via immunoSEQ multiplex PCR, lists solely in-frame clones and lacks some. That table gives V, J and clone size, and the DNA gave D and trimming. This table has more than 110,000 clones, roughly 76% appearing once. This chain uses TRBV2 with TRBJ1-1; tentative D call: TRBD1 (6 bases). This sequence was found in an elderly man with acute or convalescent COVID-19. Sequencing used peripheral blood. In DNA form, the CDR3 reads TGTGCCAGCACCCCCCGGGGGAGGGGGAATGAAGCTTTCTTT. Translated: CASTPRGRGNEAFF.